The sequence of this TCR beta chain was determined in a study of cytomegalovirus exposure and HLA in healthy donors. Study-wide points: Prior analysis indicated that the majority of TCR beta V segments exhibited productivity approximately 87% or approximately 30% of the time. In a later analysis, most CMV-associated TCR beta chains appeared HLA-restricted.

Concerning this clone itself: No antigen is known for it.

The V and J ends lost 6 bases and 11 bases respectively, with 19 bases between them. The CDR3 covers 13 residues. Germline V CDR1 and CDR2: ENHRY, SYGVKD. Nominally healthy donors provided the samples, though records likely missed some immune exposures. Researchers ran the PCR with 60 Vbeta and 13 Jbeta primers. How the authors handled the data: Roughly 10 million shared chains were among around 80 million unique TCR beta chains counted in a later analysis. TCRdb's table, derived via immunoSEQ multiplex PCR, lists solely in-frame clones and lacks some. V, J and clone size are taken as reported in that table, and D and trimming were inferred from the DNA itself. The profile covers some 90,000 clones, with approximately 69% appearing a single time and 5.5% to 6.5% taken by the ten largest.

The sequencing input was PBMCs. The TCR sequence derives from a boy between 10 and 17 years old in good health and CMV-seropositive. This chain links TRBV10-3 with TRBJ1-1, with D possibly being TRBD1 (6 bases). CDR3 amino acids: CAISVGQPDPAFF. DNA of the CDR3: TGTGCCATCAGCGTTGGACAGCCGGATCCGGCTTTCTTT.